This T cell receptor beta chain emerged from a study of blood T cell repertoires in COVID-19. Study-wide background: The United States, Italy and Spain provided the acute and convalescent COVID-19 samples. The analysed material was cDNA or gDNA that came from T cells, B-cell-depleted T cells, or PBMCs.

The CDR3 covers 13 residues. The V end was cut by 8 bases, the J end by 4 bases, with 11 bases between. Germline loops: CDR1 ENHRY, CDR2 SYGVKD. Source study methods: Amplification from reference gene primers served as the basis for estimated nucleated cell counts. Assay: immunoSEQ multiplex PCR; the TCRdb copy retains only in-frame clones and omits some. The V and J calls and clone size are taken from that table; D and trimming were inferred from the DNA. Of 150,000 to 200,000 clones in the sample, 70% to 85% are singletons; the top ten hold 22%. This chain links TRBV10-3 with TRBJ1-4, with D tentatively TRBD1 (6 bases). The clonotype comes from a woman older than 75 with acute or convalescent COVID-19. Input material: peripheral blood. This CDR3 reads CAIADRDNEKLFF. In DNA form, the CDR3 reads TGTGCCATCGCGGACAGAGATAATGAAAAACTGTTTTTT.